The rows below give T cell receptor beta chains drawn from one sample of a study of blood T cell repertoires in COVID-19. Produced via immunoSEQ multiplex PCR; TCRdb's table is partial and in-frame only. The table includes hundreds of thousands of clones, about 89% detected once. Source material: PBMCs or T cells enriched from blood (not recorded which). Receptors originate from a woman aged 40 to 50 who had recovered from COVID-19. Each CDR3 is given with its conserved first and last residue. The D gene is left open where the match is weak. Rows may omit the clone size; those that give it use once, few, many or a size class.

clone size	V gene	CDR3 length	D gene	J gene	CDR3 protein	CDR3 DNA
NA	TRBV29-1	11	NA	TRBJ2-3	CSGLEADTQYF	TGCAGCGGCCTCGAGGCAGATACGCAGTATTTT
NA	TRBV10-3	14	NA	TRBJ2-7	CAISESAGSYEQYF	TGTGCCATCAGTGAGTCAGCAGGCTCCTACGAGCAGTACTTC
NA	TRBV7-6	18	TRBD1	TRBJ1-1	CASSLVVGHRGQGTEAFF	TGTGCCAGCAGCTTAGTAGTGGGGCACAGGGGGCAGGGCACTGAAGCTTTCTTT
NA	TRBV28	18	TRBD2	TRBJ2-1	CAGAPGLAGGSSYNEQFF	TGTGCCGGAGCTCCGGGACTAGCGGGAGGGAGCTCCTACAATGAGCAGTTCTTC
NA	TRBV5-3	11	NA	TRBJ1-5	CARSHNQPQHF	TGTGCCAGAAGCCATAATCAGCCCCAGCATTTT
NA	TRBV5-1	17	TRBD2	TRBJ2-2	CASSSGTSGINTGELFF	TGCGCCAGCAGCTCTGGGACTAGCGGGATCAACACCGGGGAGCTGTTTTTT
NA	TRBV29-1	15	NA	TRBJ1-1	CSVEQPEGGNTEAFF	TGCAGCGTTGAACAGCCTGAGGGCGGAAACACTGAAGCTTTCTTT
NA	TRBV18	13	TRBD1	TRBJ1-2	CASSPRQGDGYTF	TGTGCCAGCTCACCACGACAGGGGGATGGCTACACCTTC
NA	TRBV5-1	15	NA	TRBJ1-2	CASSLAPGYEDGYTF	TGCGCCAGCAGCTTGGCACCGGGGTACGAGGATGGCTACACCTTC
NA	TRBV4-2	15	TRBD1	TRBJ2-7	CASSQARDRGYEQYF	TGTGCCAGCAGCCAAGCCCGGGACAGGGGGTACGAGCAGTACTTC
once	TRBV5-1	19	TRBD2	TRBJ2-3	CASSLEPKSTSGRAYTQYF	TGCGCCAGCAGCCTCGAACCCAAGTCGACTAGCGGGAGGGCTTATACGCAGTATTTT
NA	TRBV7-2	15	TRBD1	TRBJ1-2	CATSRDRGLPYGYTF	TGTGCCACCTCCCGGGACAGGGGGCTCCCCTATGGCTACACCTTC
NA	TRBV9	16	TRBD2	TRBJ2-3	CASSVGLAVRTDTQYF	TGTGCCAGCAGCGTAGGACTAGCGGTAAGAACAGATACGCAGTATTTT
NA	TRBV29-1	14	TRBD1	TRBJ2-7	CSALDRLSSYEQYF	TGCAGCGCACTGGACAGGTTGAGCTCCTACGAGCAGTACTTC
NA	TRBV5-1	15	NA	TRBJ1-2	CASSLSFRSNYGYTF	TGCGCCAGCAGCTTGTCTTTCAGGTCTAACTATGGCTACACCTTC
NA	TRBV28	16	TRBD2	TRBJ2-5	CASSLYGGGATETQYF	TGTGCCAGCAGTTTATATGGCGGGGGGGCAACGGAGACCCAGTACTTC
NA	TRBV19	14	NA	TRBJ2-7	CASSPLTGTYEQYF	TGTGCCAGTAGTCCCCTGACAGGTACCTACGAGCAGTACTTC
NA	TRBV4-2	12	NA	TRBJ2-1	CASSRGGHEQFF	TGTGCCAGCAGCAGGGGGGGCCATGAGCAGTTCTTC
NA	TRBV28	13	TRBD2	TRBJ2-7	CASSSPGLAEQYF	TGTGCCAGCAGCTCACCGGGACTAGCGGAGCAGTACTTC
NA	TRBV29-1	13	TRBD1	TRBJ1-2	CSVGWTGGYGYTF	TGCAGCGTTGGCTGGACAGGGGGCTATGGCTACACCTTC
NA	TRBV27	14	NA	TRBJ2-7	CASSFGGDSYEQYF	TGTGCCAGCAGTTTCGGAGGAGACTCCTACGAGCAGTACTTC
NA	TRBV7-9	15	NA	TRBJ1-2	CASSLATGSRYGYTF	TGTGCCAGCAGCCTCGCTACAGGGTCCCGCTATGGCTACACCTTC
NA	TRBV7-3	14	NA	TRBJ1-6	CASRGGGINSPLHF	TGTGCCAGTCGAGGTGGGGGGATTAATTCACCCCTCCACTTT
NA	TRBV24-1	15	TRBD1	TRBJ1-4	CATSDPGTANEKLFF	TGTGCCACCAGTGACCCCGGGACAGCAAATGAAAAACTGTTTTTT
NA	TRBV11-3	13	NA	TRBJ1-3	CASSFRSGNTIYF	TGTGCCAGCAGCTTCCGCTCTGGAAACACCATATATTTT
NA	TRBV6-5	14	NA	TRBJ2-5	CASSYGGEVETQYF	TGTGCCAGCAGTTACGGAGGGGAAGTAGAGACCCAGTACTTC
NA	TRBV19	15	TRBD1	TRBJ2-3	CASSTRTGSTDTQYF	TGTGCCAGTAGTACGAGGACAGGTAGCACAGATACGCAGTATTTT
NA	TRBV7-9	16	TRBD2	TRBJ2-1	CASSSTSGTSGDEQFF	TGTGCCAGCAGCTCCACTTCCGGGACTAGTGGTGATGAGCAGTTCTTC
NA	TRBV19	14	TRBD1	TRBJ1-5	CASSPDREVQPQHF	TGTGCCAGTAGTCCTGACAGGGAAGTTCAGCCCCAGCATTTT
NA	TRBV4-2	16	NA	TRBJ1-4	CASSQNQGNLNEKLFF	TGTGCCAGCAGCCAAAATCAGGGAAACTTAAATGAAAAACTGTTTTTT
NA	TRBV7-3	16	TRBD2	TRBJ2-1	CASSPRLAGGYNEQFF	TGTGCCAGCAGCCCCCGACTAGCGGGAGGATACAATGAGCAGTTCTTC
NA	TRBV16	14	NA	TRBJ2-3	CASSSGLSTDTQYF	TGTGCCAGCAGCTCAGGGTTGAGCACAGATACGCAGTATTTT
NA	TRBV11-2	15	TRBD2	TRBJ2-2	CASSSIAGDTGELFF	TGTGCCAGCAGCTCCATAGCGGGAGACACCGGGGAGCTGTTTTTT